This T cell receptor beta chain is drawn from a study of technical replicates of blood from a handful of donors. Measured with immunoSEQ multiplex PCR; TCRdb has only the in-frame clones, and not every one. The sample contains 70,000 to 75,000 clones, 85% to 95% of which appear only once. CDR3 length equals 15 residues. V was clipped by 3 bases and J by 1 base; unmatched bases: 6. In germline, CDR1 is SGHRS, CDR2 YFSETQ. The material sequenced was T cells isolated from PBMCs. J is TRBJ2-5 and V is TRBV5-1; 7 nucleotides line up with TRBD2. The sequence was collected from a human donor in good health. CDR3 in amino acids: CASSSRGLPQETQYF. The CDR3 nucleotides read TGCGCCAGCAGCTCCCGGGGACTACCCCAAGAGACCCAGTACTTC.